This T cell receptor (beta chain) was sequenced during a study of shared clonotypes between healthy human individuals. Looking at the study overall: The study used three CD4 naive, three CD4 memory, two CD8 naive and one CD8 memory plate per donor. Study-level findings and limits: Researchers sampled only blood; tissue repertoires likely differ.

Trimming shortened V by 3 bases and J by 0 bases, and 10 bases separated the two germline ends. Germline CDR1 is WNHNN and CDR2 is SYGVQD (reference sequence). This CDR3 comprises 15 residues. TCRdb keeps only in-frame clones here, not all; method: immunoSEQ multiplex PCR. The sample has roughly 1.4 million clones, about 98.5% seen once. Into CD45RA+ naive and CD45RA-negative memory subsets, the CD4+ cells were split. As regards this clone: The target antigen is unknown.

The sequenced material came from naive CD4+ T cells sorted from blood. The subset was: CD45RA+ positively selected. The TCR was taken from a man aged 25-40 years in good health. This chain joins TRBV10-1 and TRBJ2-3; D is unresolved. DNA for the CDR3: TGCGCCAGCAGTGACCAGCAAGGAAGCACAGATACGCAGTATTTT. Translating gives CASSDQQGSTDTQYF.